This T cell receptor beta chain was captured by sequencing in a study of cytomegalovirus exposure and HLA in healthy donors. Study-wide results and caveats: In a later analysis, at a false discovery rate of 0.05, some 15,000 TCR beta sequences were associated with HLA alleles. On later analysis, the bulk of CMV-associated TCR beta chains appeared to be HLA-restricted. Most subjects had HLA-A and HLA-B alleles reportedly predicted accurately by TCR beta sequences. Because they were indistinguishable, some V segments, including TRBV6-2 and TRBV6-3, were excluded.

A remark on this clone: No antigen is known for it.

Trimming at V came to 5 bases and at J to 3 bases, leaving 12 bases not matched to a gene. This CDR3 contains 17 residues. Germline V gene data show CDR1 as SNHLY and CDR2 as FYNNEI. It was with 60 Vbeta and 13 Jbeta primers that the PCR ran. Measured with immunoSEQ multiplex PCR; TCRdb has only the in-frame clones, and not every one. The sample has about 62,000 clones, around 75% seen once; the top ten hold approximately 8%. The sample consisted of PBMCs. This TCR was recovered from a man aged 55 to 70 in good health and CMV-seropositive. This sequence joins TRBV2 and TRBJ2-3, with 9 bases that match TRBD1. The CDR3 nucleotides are TGTGCCAGCAGTCCAATAATACCGGGACAGGGAACAGATACGCAGTATTTT. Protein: CASSPIIPGQGTDTQYF.